The source of this TCR beta chain is a study of cytomegalovirus exposure and HLA in healthy donors. Method: immunoSEQ multiplex PCR; TCRdb's copy keeps in-frame clones and lacks some. The top ten clones hold approximately 3.3% of a sample with 71,000 or so clones, roughly 95% of them seen once. This receptor was identified in a woman aged 18-30 years in good health and CMV-seropositive. Sample: PBMCs.

The CDR3 protein is CASNRGHFDEKLFF. The DNA for the CDR3 is TGTGCCAGCAACAGAGGGCATTTTGACGAAAAACTGTTTTTT. The chain couples TRBV9 to TRBJ1-4; no reliable D call. The CDR3 covers 14 residues. CDR1 and CDR2 from the germline V gene are SGDLS and YYNGEE. V was cut by 6 bases and J by 8 bases, with 17 bases left in between.